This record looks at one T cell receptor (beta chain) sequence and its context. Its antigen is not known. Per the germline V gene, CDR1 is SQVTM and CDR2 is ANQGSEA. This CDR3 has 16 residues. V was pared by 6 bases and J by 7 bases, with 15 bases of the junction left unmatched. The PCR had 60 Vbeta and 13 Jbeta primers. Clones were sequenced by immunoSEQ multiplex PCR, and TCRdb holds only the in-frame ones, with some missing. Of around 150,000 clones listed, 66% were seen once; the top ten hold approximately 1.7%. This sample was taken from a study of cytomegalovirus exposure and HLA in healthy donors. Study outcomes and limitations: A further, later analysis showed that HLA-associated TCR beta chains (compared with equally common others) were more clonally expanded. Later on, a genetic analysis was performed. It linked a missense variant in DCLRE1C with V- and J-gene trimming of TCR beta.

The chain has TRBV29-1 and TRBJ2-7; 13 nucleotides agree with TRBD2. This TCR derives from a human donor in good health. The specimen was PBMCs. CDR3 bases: TGCAGCGTACTCACCGTCCGCGGACTAGCGGGAGAAGAGCAGTACTTC. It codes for CSVLTVRGLAGEEQYF.